This TCR beta chain was sequenced for a study of human T cells and chemical hapten exposure. At the level of the study: Donors were sensitized with 2% DPC on the upper inner arm.

Note on this clonotype: Its target is not known.

Points from the study as a whole: TCRs exceeding 1 in 1000 frequency stayed unchanged with DPC sensitization. The formation of large CDR3 similarity clusters by expanded TCRs significantly exceeded that of controls.

Germline V gene data show CDR1 as SGHTA and CDR2 as FQGNSA. J was trimmed by 9 bases and V by 5 bases; bases with no gene match: 18. This CDR3 comprises 18 residues. TCRdb redid the calling of the RACE reads with MiXCR, one entry per CDR3 protein. The sample includes about 100,000 distinct CDR3 sequences, roughly 10% of them seen just once. Sample time point: patch test 1, 2 weeks after DPC sensitization. The sample's treatment: therapeutic diphenylcyclopropenone sensitization with weekly scalp DPC. The TCR sequence derives from a man aged 35 to 55 with alopecia areata. Some clones in this sample may be carry-over from other donors' samples. Source: whole blood, taken in connection with sensitization to the hapten diphenylcyclopropenone (DPC). The chain links TRBV7-2 to TRBJ1-6; 8 nucleotides agree with TRBD1. The CDR3: CASSRVTAGGAASSPLHF. In DNA, the CDR3 is TGTGCCAGCAGCCGGGTTACGGCAGGGGGCGCTGCCAGTTCACCCCTCCACTTT.